This record looks at one T cell receptor (beta chain) sequence and its context. The sample is drawn from a study of blood T cells in healthy people across ages. This CDR3 region has 14 residues. Primed by a sample-barcoded 5' primer and a J-beta primer mix, a second PCR proceeded for about 7 to 11 cycles. TCRdb reprocessed the 5' RACE reads via MiXCR and lists one record per CDR3 protein. The sample carries fewer than 950,000 distinct CDR3 sequences, around 36% recorded once. The clonotype originates from a man aged 18 to 35 in good health. The sequencing input was blood. The rearrangement uses TRBV21-1 and TRBJ1-4; TRBD1, the table's D call, was not compared with the DNA. TRBV21-1 is a recognized pseudogene. The CDR3 DNA follows: TGTGCCACCTATAAGGGGGCAACTAATGAAAAACTGTTTTTT. Encoded protein: CATYKGATNEKLFF.